Below, 23 T cell receptor delta chains from the same sample are listed, as sequenced in a study of gammadelta T cells in human blood. TCRdb re-analyzed the RT-PCR reads via CATT. Of around 970 delta-chain clones listed, about 38% are singletons. Material for sequencing was non-Vgamma9Vdelta2 gamma-delta T cells from infant blood. Receptors were obtained from a human donor.

A remark on this clone: A much larger clone is a single base away; this may be a read error. This sample also contains other DNA sequences that code for the same CDR3. The genes are TRDV1 and TRDJ3; D possibly uses TRDD2 or TRDD3 (5 bases each). Germline CDR1 is TSWWSYY and CDR2 is QGS. The CDR3 sequence is 24 residues long. For the CDR3, the DNA is TGTGCTCTTGGGGCCCGGCCGCCCTACAAGCTGGGACCCTTTAGCTCCTGGGACACACGACAGATGTTTTTC. Its protein product is CALGARPPYKLGPFSSWDTRQMFF.

A remark on this clone: This likely came from a read error, as a far larger clone is one base away. V is TRDV2 and J is TRDJ3, with 12 bases aligning to TRDD3. This CDR3 region has 20 residues. V lost 7 bases, J lost 1 base, and 13 bases stayed unmatched. Per germline, CDR1 GEAIGNYY and CDR2 EKD. The CDR3 coding sequence is TGTGCCTGGGACCCGGTACTGGGGGATACCGGATCCTGGGACACCCGACAGATGTTTTTC. It encodes CAWDPVLGDTGSWDTRQMFF.

This clone was observed once. It may be a read error: a sequence one base away is much more abundant. This sample also contains other DNA sequences that code for the same CDR3. The chain combines TRDV1 with TRDJ1; 7 bases match TRDD3. This CDR3 has 20 residues. Germline V gene lookup returns CDR1 TSWWSYY and CDR2 QGS. The CDR3 DNA reads as TGTGCTCTTGGGGAACTAGACCATGGCTGGGGGCTAGCCTACACTGATAAACTCATCTTT. It encodes CALGELDHGWGLAYTDKLIF.

This clone was observed a few times. This clone may be a read error of a much larger clone one base away. Other DNA variants within this sample encode the same CDR3. The chain links TRDV2 to TRDJ3; 9 bases map to TRDD3. CDR3 length: 20 amino acids. Germline CDR1 is GEAIGNYY and CDR2 is EKD. The CDR3 sequence: CACVGWWGILPPWDTRQMFF. For the CDR3, the DNA is TGTGCCTGTGTAGGCTGGTGGGGGATATTGCCTCCCTGGGACACTCGACAGATGTTTTTC.

This clone has a handful of counts. A read error may be the cause here, since a much bigger clone is one base away. This specimen includes other DNA sequences encoding the same CDR3. The J gene is TRDJ1, the V gene TRDV1; 10 nucleotides align to TRDD3. The CDR3 runs 20 residues. Looked up from germline, CDR1 is TSWWSYY and CDR2 is QGS. CDR3 coding DNA: TGTGCTCTTGGGGAACCGAGCTTTCCTACTGGGGGATTGTACACTGATAAACTCATCTTT. Protein sequence: CALGEPSFPTGGLYTDKLIF.

On this clone itself: A read error may be the cause here, since a much bigger clone is one base away. The chain has TRDV2 and TRDJ3; 9 positions match TRDD3. CDR3 length equals 21 residues. Looked up from germline, CDR1 is GEAIGNYY and CDR2 is EKD. CDR3 in amino acids: CACDTALLGENLSWDTRQRFF. CDR3 nucleotide sequence: TGTGCCTGTGACACGGCCTTACTGGGGGAGAACCTATCCTGGGACACCCGACAGAGGTTTTTC.

This clone was seen a single time. A junction boundary mismatches the germline segment, possibly from a read error. This sample also contains other DNA sequences that code for the same CDR3. The chain recombines TRDV1 with TRDJ1; 8 nucleotides align to TRDD3. Germline values: CDR1 TSWWSYY, CDR2 QGS. This CDR3 contains 25 residues. CDR3 coding DNA: TGTGCTCTTGGAGAAGTCATTACCCCCACCCTAGTACTGGGGGCCCTGCTCGAGGGCCCCGATAAGCTCATCTTT. This encodes CALGEVITPTLVLGALLEGPDKLIF.

As concerns this clone: This clone may be a read error of a much larger clone one base away. The chain joins TRAV29/DV5 to TRDJ1, with D perhaps matching TRDD3 (6 bases). CDR1 is NSMFDY, CDR2 ISSIKDK, per germline. Trimming took off 3 bases at V and 4 bases at J, with 37 bases between the two ends. This CDR3 is built from 21 residues. CDR3 loop: CAATRGFNVHVRYAVGDKLIF. In DNA form, the CDR3 reads TGTGCAGCAACGCGAGGTTTTAACGTCCACGTGAGATACGCAGTGGGCGATAAACTCATCTTT.

For this clone: This sequence may be a read error, since a much larger clone differs from it by one base. In the same sample, other DNA sequences code for this CDR3. J is TRDJ1 and V is TRAV29/DV5, with 11 bases aligning to TRDD3. The germline V gene encodes CDR1 NSMFDY and CDR2 ISSIKDK. CDR3 length: 17 residues. The CDR3 loop is CAASALGDTPYTDKLIF. The CDR3 nucleotides are TGTGCAGCAAGCGCGCTGGGGGATACCCCATACACAGATAAACTCATCTTT.

In this sample, this clone is medium-sized. V is TRDV1 and J is TRDJ1; 9 nucleotides line up with TRDD3. Germline values: CDR1 TSWWSYY, CDR2 QGS. The CDR3 is 19 amino acids. With 6 bases clipped from V and 0 bases from J, the junction kept 17 bases outside the gene matches. The CDR3 sequence: CALGGGRSTGGRYTDKLIF. The CDR3 DNA follows: TGTGCTCTTGGTGGCGGACGGAGTACTGGGGGAAGGTACACCGATAAACTCATCTTT.

About this clone itself: This likely stems from a read error, as it lies one base from a far larger clone. The same CDR3 can be traced to other DNA sequences in this sample. The V call is TRDV1, the J call TRDJ1; 8 nucleotides line up with TRDD3. This CDR3 comprises 17 residues. Germline V lookup: CDR1 TSWWSYY, CDR2 QGS. CDR3 nucleotides: TGTGCTCTTGGATACTGGGGGCTGGACGAGTACACAGATAAACTCATCTTT. Its translation: CALGYWGLDEYTDKLIF.

Of note for this clone: A far larger clone is one nucleotide away, so this likely arose from a read error. The chain links TRDV1 to TRDJ2; D perhaps matches TRDD3 (5 bases). Deletions cut 4 bases from V and 0 bases from J, with 27 bases between. The germline gives CDR1 TSWWSYY, CDR2 QGS. This CDR3 contains 21 residues. The CDR3 DNA follows: TGTGCTCTTGGGGCCCGACGCCTAGGGAGGTTGGGGTCTACTTTGACAGCACAACTCTTCTTT. It specifies CALGARRLGRLGSTLTAQLFF.

This clone was detected a few times. A read error may be the cause here, since a much bigger clone is one base away. Distinct nucleotide sequences in the sample also encode this CDR3. V and J are TRDV1 and TRDJ3, with D possibly called TRDD2 or TRDD3 (6 bases each). Germline loops: CDR1 TSWWSYY, CDR2 QGS. This CDR3 contains 23 residues. CDR3 in DNA: TGTGCTCTTGGGGAACTAGGCTTATCCTACGGGGGACCCCGGTCCTGGGACACTCGACAGATGTTTTTC. Translation: CALGELGLSYGGPRSWDTRQMFF.

This clone appeared a few times. A far larger clone is a single base away, which makes a read error likely. The J gene is TRDJ1, the V gene TRDV1, with TRDD3 matching 12 bases. This CDR3 is 22 amino acids long. The germline V gene has CDR1 TSWWSYY and CDR2 QGS. The CDR3, as DNA: TGTGCTCTTGGGGAACTCTGGCAGCGACTGGGGGATACCAGCCAGTACACCGATAAACGCATCTTT. It specifies CALGELWQRLGDTSQYTDKRIF.

This clone has a handful of counts. This could be a read error, since a much larger clone is one nucleotide away. The identical CDR3 is also encoded by other nucleotide sequences in the sample. The chain recombines TRDV1 with TRDJ1, with 12 bases aligning to TRDD3. CDR1 and CDR2 (germline): TSWWSYY, QGS. This CDR3 spans 19 amino acids. DNA for the CDR3: TGTGCTCTTGGGTCCTGGCCCCACTGGGGGATACAGTACACTGATAAACTCATCTTT. Protein: CALGSWPHWGIQYTDKLIF.

This clone counts as large (0.1 to 1%). Additional DNA sequences in this sample encode the identical CDR3. The chain uses TRDV1 and TRDJ1; weak D call: TRDD2 (6 bases). V was cut by 2 bases and J by 0 bases, with 28 bases left in between. Looked up from germline, CDR1 is TSWWSYY and CDR2 is QGS. CDR3 size: 21 residues. Here the CDR3 DNA reads TGTGCTCTTGGGGAATGTCTCCTACGAGGGGGCCGGGTGGGGTACACCGATAAACTCATCTTT. Protein sequence: CALGECLLRGGRVGYTDKLIF.

On this clone itself: This may come from a read error, since a much larger clone is one base off. The genes are TRDV3 and TRDJ1; D gene uncertain. Germline CDR1 and CDR2: TVYSNPD and GDNSRS (reference sequence). V was clipped by 1 base and J by 0 bases, with 18 bases between them. This CDR3 comprises 16 residues. The CDR3 DNA reads as TGTGCCTTTAATGAAACGGCGGGCGTGTACACCGATAAACTCATCTTT. Translating it yields CAFNETAGVYTDKLIF.

On this clone: Possible read error: a much larger clone is one base away. This chain uses TRDV3 with TRDJ1; 9 bases map to TRDD3. The CDR3 is made up of 19 amino acids. Germline trimming cut 0 bases from V and 0 bases from J; bases unmatched to any gene: 17. The germline V gene encodes CDR1 TVYSNPD and CDR2 GDNSRS (reference sequence). Here the CDR3 DNA reads TGTGCCTTTAGACGTCACACTGGGGGACATATACTCTACACCGATAAACTCATCTTT. Translated: CAFRRHTGGHILYTDKLIF. Based on the CDR3 plus reference TRDV3 and TRDJ1, the full variable domain is CDKVTQSSPDQTVASGSEVVLLCTYDTVYSNPDLFWYRIRPDYSFQFVFYGDNSRSEGADFTQGRFSVKHILTQKAFHLVISPVRTEDSATYYCAFRRHTGGHILYTDKLIFGKGTRVTVEP.

As concerns this clone: This likely came from a read error, as a far larger clone is one base away. The sample carries other DNA sequences with the same CDR3. This chain uses TRDV3 with TRDJ1; 9 bases line up with TRDD3. The CDR3 is 20 residues long. Germline CDR1 is TVYSNPD and CDR2 is GDNSRS (reference sequence). This chain's CDR3 is CATSYDHLYWGYGYTDKLIF. The CDR3 DNA follows: TGTGCCACCTCGTACGACCATTTGTACTGGGGATACGGGTACACCGATAAGCTCATCTTT.

Of note for this clone: This may stem from a read error, because a much larger clone lies one nucleotide away. The sample has other DNA sequences that encode this CDR3 too. The chain has TRDV1 and TRDJ1; 7 bases fit TRDD2. Germline loops: CDR1 TSWWSYY, CDR2 QGS. The CDR3 extends over 20 amino acids. CDR3 residues: CALGELEWRFLPWYTDKLIF. In DNA, the CDR3 is TGTGCTCTTGGGGAACTAGAGTGGCGGTTCCTACCATGGTACACTGATAAACTCATCTTT.

A note on this clone: A much larger clone lies one base from this, so it may be a read error. The same CDR3 also results from other DNA sequences found in this sample. The chain joins TRDV1 to TRDJ3, with D perhaps assigned TRDD2 or TRDD3 (5 bases each). Germline values: CDR1 TSWWSYY, CDR2 QGS. This CDR3 has 24 residues. CDR3 sequence: CALGARPPYKLGPFSSWDTRQMFF. Written as DNA, the CDR3 is TGTGCTCTTGGGGCCCGGCCGCCCTACAAGCTGGGACCCTTTAGCTCCTGGGACACTCGACAGATGTTTTTC.

By share, this clone counts as large. The same CDR3 can be traced to other DNA sequences in this sample. The chain links TRDV1 to TRDJ1; tentatively, D is TRDD3 (6 bases). The V gene lost 0 bases and the J gene lost 1 base, with 45 bases spanning the gap. The CDR3 is made up of 27 amino acids. CDR1 TSWWSYY and CDR2 QGS come from the germline V gene. Here the CDR3 reads CALGELRDNLEPVHIGYWEGFTDKLIF. The CDR3 DNA reads TGTGCTCTTGGGGAACTGCGCGATAACCTTGAACCCGTTCATATCGGGTACTGGGAGGGGTTCACCGATAAACTCATCTTT.

Relative to its sample, this clone is large. V is TRDV1 and J is TRDJ1; 12 nucleotides align to TRDD3. This CDR3 is built from 23 residues. The V gene end was trimmed by 5 bases and the J gene end by 0 bases; junction bases not matched to a gene: 25. Germline V gene data show CDR1 as TSWWSYY and CDR2 as QGS. The CDR3 is CALGPRPSWVGTGGYPYTDKLIF. CDR3 sequence (DNA): TGTGCTCTTGGGCCCCGGCCTTCCTGGGTAGGTACTGGGGGATACCCGTACACCGATAAACTCATCTTT.